This TCR beta chain comes out of a study of blood T cell repertoires in COVID-19. Study processing details: Reference gene primers were amplified, and this amplification served to estimate nucleated cell counts. The protocol was immunoSEQ multiplex PCR, while the TCRdb copy is restricted to in-frame clones and leaves out a portion. V and J calls and clone size are those listed in that table; D and trimming were worked out from the DNA. The sample holds 280,000 or so clones, about 83% seen once. Unmatched junction bases numbered 3, after V lost 3 bases and J lost 2 bases. CDR1 is MDHEN, CDR2 SYDVKM, per germline. The CDR3 is made up of 16 amino acids.

Sequencing input: peripheral blood. This chain joins TRBV28 and TRBJ1-6; TRBD1 agrees at 8 bases. This TCR derives from a woman in her forties or fifties who had recovered from COVID-19. CDR3 bases: TGTGCCAGCAGTTTGGACAGGGCAGCCTATAATTCACCCCTCCACTTT. Protein sequence: CASSLDRAAYNSPLHF. Using reference TRBV28 and TRBJ1-6 for the parts outside the CDR3, the full variable domain is DVKVTQSSRYLVKRTGEKVFLECVQDMDHENMFWYRQDPGLGLRLIYFSYDVKMKEKGDIPEGYSVSREKKERFSLILESASTNQTSMYLCASSLDRAAYNSPLHFGNGTRLTVT.